The 28 T cell receptor beta chains given below trace back to one sample, sequenced in a study of graft-versus-host responses after intestinal transplantation (dated by TCRdb to 2020 to 2023). To isolate intraepithelial and lamina propria lymphocytes from graft specimens, dithiothreitol, EDTA incubations and collagenase D digestion were used. The library was produced with the immunoSEQ multiplex PCR assay. This immuneACCESS table, as held by TCRdb, lists in-frame sequences with V and J called but not all clones. Of the missing ones, under half trace to an unresolved V gene in checked studies; the others have no known cause. Recorded for this sample are roughly 23,000 clones; just over 75% of them occurred a single time. The biggest ten clones account for roughly 3% of the sample. This material consisted of ileum tissue, taken 12 days after intestinal transplant. Receptors originate from a human patient who received an intestinal transplant, so some T cells may come from the graft donor.

The V call is TRBV18, the J call TRBJ1-1; D is possibly TRBD1 (6 bases). Germline lookup yields CDR1 KGHSH and CDR2 LQKENI. Trimming removed 2 bases from V and 2 bases from J, with 9 bases in between. CDR3 length: 14 amino acids. This CDR3 reads CASSPNRANTEAFF. Here the CDR3 DNA reads TGTGCCAGCTCACCAAACAGGGCCAACACTGAAGCTTTCTTT.

CDR3 residues: CASSQGLRAGGSNEQFF. CDR3 bases: TGCGCCAGCAGCCAAGGGCTCCGAGCGGGAGGGTCCAATGAGCAGTTCTTC. The chain combines TRBV5-1 with TRBJ2-1, with 10 bases identical to TRBD2. Germline trimming cut 4 bases from V and 6 bases from J; bases unmatched to any gene: 13. The CDR3 runs to 17 residues. CDR1 is SGHRS and CDR2 is YFSETQ in the germline V gene.

This clone has only a few counts. This rearrangement joins TRBV9 to TRBJ2-7; 8 positions match TRBD1. This CDR3 has 12 amino acids. In germline, CDR1 is SGDLS, CDR2 YYNGEE. With V trimmed by 3 bases and J by 5 bases, 1 base remained unmatched. As DNA, the CDR3 is TGTGCCAGCAGCGGACAGGGGAACGAGCAGTACTTC. This translates into CASSGQGNEQYF.

This chain links TRBV11-3 with TRBJ2-7; TRBD1 is a possible D gene (5 bases). CDR1 and CDR2 from the germline V gene are SGHNT and YENEEA. V was shortened by 1 base and J by 5 bases, with 15 bases between the two germline ends. The CDR3 spans 15 residues. CDR3 nucleotides: TGTGCCAGCAGCTTAGGGCAGGGCTCGTTTCACGAGCAGTACTTC. It translates to CASSLGQGSFHEQYF.

The chain's CDR3 is CASRRDRPYEQYF. CDR3 DNA sequence: TGCGCCAGCCGAAGGGACAGACCTTACGAGCAGTACTTC. V and J are TRBV23-1 and TRBJ2-7; 7 bases fit TRBD1. TRBV23-1 is recorded as an ORF, its role being uncertain. With V trimmed by 8 bases and J by 4 bases, 8 bases remained unmatched. This CDR3 comprises 13 residues.

V gene TRBV4-3 combines with J gene TRBJ2-3; no clear D gene. This CDR3 has 13 residues. Trimming took 4 bases from V and 1 from J, leaving 6 bases between them. Germline CDR1 LGHNA, CDR2 YSLEER. This chain's CDR3 is CASSPIGTDTQYF. CDR3 coding DNA: TGCGCCAGCAGCCCTATAGGCACAGATACGCAGTATTTT.

This clone has only a few counts. This chain joins TRBV6-5 and TRBJ1-2; 9 positions match TRBD1. Trimming cost V 0 bases and J 5 bases; bases outside gene matches: 1. Germline loops: CDR1 MNHEY, CDR2 SVGAGI. This CDR3 is 14 amino acids long. CDR3 protein: CASSYSGQGYGYTF. CDR3 sequence (DNA): TGTGCCAGCAGTTACTCCGGACAGGGGTATGGCTACACCTTC.

The chain couples TRBV6-5 to TRBJ2-1, with D possibly matching TRBD2 (5 bases). The CDR3 loop spans 13 amino acids. Trimming removed 6 bases from V and 8 bases from J, with 14 bases in between. Per germline, CDR1 MNHEY and CDR2 SVGAGI. The DNA of the CDR3 is TGTGCCAGCAGAAGCGTGGGAGTGCATGAGCAGTTCTTC. Residues: CASRSVGVHEQFF.

The chain combines TRBV7-2 with TRBJ2-7; the D gene is possibly TRBD1 (6 bases). The CDR3 runs 15 residues. Germline assignment: CDR1 SGHTA and CDR2 FQGNSA. V lost 4 bases and J 4 bases, leaving 17 bases between the germline ends. CDR3 in amino acids: CASSSPAQGMYEQYF. DNA of the CDR3: TGTGCCAGCAGCTCACCGGCACAGGGTATGTACGAGCAGTACTTC.

Here the CDR3 DNA reads TGTGCCAGCAGCGTGACAGGGCCTGGGGACTATGGCTACACCTTC. Protein: CASSVTGPGDYGYTF. The chain carries TRBV13 and TRBJ1-2, with 7 nucleotides matching TRBD1. J lost 3 bases, V lost 5 bases, and 9 bases had no gene match. The germline gives CDR1 PRHDT, CDR2 FYEKMQ (reference sequence). The CDR3 extends over 15 amino acids.

This chain joins TRBV4-1 and TRBJ1-3; D not certain. CDR3 length: 15 residues. The germline V gene has CDR1 MGHRA and CDR2 YSYEKL. The V end lost 1 base, the J end lost 1 base, and 8 bases lay between the germline ends. The chain's CDR3 is CASSQGPGSGNTIYF. As DNA, the CDR3 is TGCGCCAGCAGCCAAGGACCAGGTTCTGGAAACACCATATATTTT.

The chain joins TRBV5-4 to TRBJ2-2; the D gene is possibly TRBD1 (6 bases). CDR1 is SGHNT and CDR2 is YYREEE in the germline V gene (reference sequence). V lost 3 bases and J lost 4, with 10 bases in between. The CDR3 is made up of 14 amino acids. The CDR3 DNA is TGTGCCAGCAGCTCCACAGGGACCACCGGGGAGCTGTTTTTT. Translating gives CASSSTGTTGELFF.

V and J are TRBV7-3 and TRBJ1-1; possibly TRBD1 for D (5 bases). The V end was cut by 5 bases, the J end by 2 bases, with 12 bases between. CDR3 length: 14 amino acids. The germline CDR1 and CDR2 sequences are SGHTA and FQGTGA. CDR3 in DNA: TGTGCCAGCAGCCGATCGACAGCCAACACTGAAGCTTTCTTT. This sequence encodes CASSRSTANTEAFF.

The chain links TRBV7-2 to TRBJ2-5; TRBD2 matches at 10 bases. The trim removed 2 bases at V and 4 bases at J, leaving 7 bases unmatched. The germline V gene has CDR1 SGHTA and CDR2 FQGNSA. The CDR3 sequence is 16 residues long. The CDR3 bases are TGTGCCAGCAGCTTATCCCTAGCGGGAGTGAGAGAGACCCAGTACTTC. It translates to CASSLSLAGVRETQYF.

This clone was counted once. The DNA of the CDR3 is TGTGCCAGCAGTGACGCCGCCGGGACTAGGAGAGGTGAGCAGTTCTTC. Protein: CASSDAAGTRRGEQFF. The chain combines TRBV2 with TRBJ2-1; 8 bases are a match to TRBD2. V gave up 3 bases and J gave up 9 bases; unmatched junction bases: 13. The CDR3 totals 16 residues. The germline gives CDR1 SNHLY, CDR2 FYNNEI.

The V call is TRBV7-9, the J call TRBJ2-7; 10 nucleotides align to TRBD1. CDR3 size: 14 residues. CDR1 SEHNR and CDR2 FQNEAQ come from the germline V gene (reference sequence). J lost 0 bases, V lost 4 bases, and 0 bases had no gene match. Written as DNA, the CDR3 is TGTGCCAGCAGCTGGACAGGGGGCTCCTACGAGCAGTACTTC. Its protein product is CASSWTGGSYEQYF.

The rearrangement joins TRBV6-1 to TRBJ1-1, with D tentatively TRBD1 (5 bases). V lost 7 bases to trimming and J lost 4 bases, with 19 bases between them. From germline, CDR1 is MNHNS and CDR2 SASEGT. There are 15 residues in the CDR3. CDR3 protein: CASTTVGGWSTEAFF. The CDR3 DNA follows: TGTGCCAGCACTACCGTGGGGGGGTGGAGCACTGAAGCTTTCTTT.

The chain carries TRBV4-1 and TRBJ1-2; 9 bases match TRBD1. Germline V gene data show CDR1 as MGHRA and CDR2 as YSYEKL. This CDR3 region has 13 residues. Trimming at V came to 3 bases and at J to 7 bases, leaving 3 bases not matched to a gene. CDR3 nucleotides: TGCGCCAGCAGCCACGGACAGGGGTTTGGCTACACCTTC. Protein sequence: CASSHGQGFGYTF.

This chain links TRBV18 with TRBJ1-1, with D possibly being TRBD1 (5 bases). The V end was cut by 6 bases, the J end by 3 bases, with 14 bases between. The germline CDR1 and CDR2 sequences are KGHSH and LQKENI. The CDR3 consists of 14 residues. The CDR3 here is CASSWGGRDTEAFF. The CDR3 nucleotides read TGTGCCAGCTCGTGGGGGGGTCGGGACACTGAAGCTTTCTTT.

V is TRBV5-4 and J is TRBJ2-3; the match to TRBD2 covers 12 bases. The trim removed 2 bases at V and 4 bases at J, leaving 5 bases unmatched. CDR1 and CDR2 (germline): SGHNT, YYREEE (reference sequence). This CDR3 spans 16 amino acids. The DNA for the CDR3 is TGTGCCAGCAGCTTACACTCTAGCGGGGGGGCAGATACGCAGTATTTT. Its translation is CASSLHSSGGADTQYF.

The rearrangement links TRBV4-2 to TRBJ1-1; D possibly corresponds to TRBD1 (5 bases). Trimming removed 0 bases at V and 4 bases at J, with 9 bases between. Per germline, CDR1 LGHNA and CDR2 YNFKEQ. This CDR3 is 14 amino acids long. The DNA for the CDR3 is TGTGCCAGCAGCCAAGATCGCAGGGCCACTGAAGCTTTCTTT. It encodes CASSQDRRATEAFF.

Notes on this clone: The same CDR3 arises from other DNA sequences in this sample as well. The chain has TRBV28 and TRBJ2-7; 9 nucleotides align to TRBD2. Germline V gives CDR1 MDHEN, CDR2 SYDVKM. Trimming removed 4 bases from V and 4 bases from J; junction bases left unmatched: 5. There are 14 residues in the CDR3. In DNA, the CDR3 is TGTGCCAGCAGTTCACGACTAGCGGAGTACGAGCAGTACTTC. Translation: CASSSRLAEYEQYF.

This rearrangement joins TRBV5-1 to TRBJ2-7; 9 positions match TRBD2. Per the germline V gene, CDR1 is SGHRS and CDR2 is YFSETQ. This CDR3 contains 15 residues. J gave up 4 bases and V 0 bases, and 5 bases lay outside the gene matches. The CDR3 spells CASSLAAGGPYEQYF. The CDR3 nucleotides read TGCGCCAGCAGCTTGGCAGCGGGGGGTCCGTACGAGCAGTACTTC.

This clone has a single count. This chain joins TRBV6-6 and TRBJ2-5, with TRBD1 as a possible D gene (5 bases). V lost 2 bases and J lost 5, with 18 bases in between. This CDR3 comprises 16 residues. CDR1 and CDR2 from the germline V gene are MNHNY and SVGAGI (reference sequence). The CDR3 region is CASSYGIGRARETQYF. CDR3 DNA sequence: TGTGCCAGCAGTTACGGGATCGGCAGGGCCCGGGAGACCCAGTACTTC.

CDR3 coding DNA: TGTGCCAGCAGCTTGGGGACAGGGGCCTACGAGCAGTACTTC. Encoded protein: CASSLGTGAYEQYF. V usage is TRBV4-2 and J usage is TRBJ2-7, with 10 positions matching TRBD1. There are 14 residues in the CDR3. V lost 5 bases to trimming and J lost 2 bases; unmatched junction nucleotides: 3. Looked up from germline, CDR1 is LGHNA and CDR2 is YNFKEQ.

This chain joins TRBV11-2 and TRBJ2-7; 7 nucleotides line up with TRBD2. The junction had 5 bases not matched to a gene; V was cut back by 3 bases and J by 6 bases. Per the germline V gene, CDR1 is SGHAT and CDR2 is FQNNGV. This CDR3 has 13 amino acids. The CDR3 protein is CASSFIWGGEQYF. DNA for the CDR3: TGTGCCAGCAGCTTTATATGGGGGGGCGAGCAGTACTTC.

CDR3 in amino acids: CASGRTGGTGELFF. CDR3 nucleotides: TGTGCCAGCGGGAGGACAGGGGGGACCGGGGAGCTGTTTTTT. The V gene is TRBV6-5, the J gene TRBJ2-2; 10 bases map to TRBD1. Germline CDR1 and CDR2: MNHEY and SVGAGI. V dropped 8 bases and J dropped 5; count of bases not matched to a gene: 5. The CDR3 covers 14 residues.

This sequence joins TRBV11-2 and TRBJ2-1, with a possible D match to TRBD2 (6 bases). Germline CDR1 and CDR2: SGHAT and FQNNGV. This CDR3 contains 15 residues. V lost 4 bases and J lost 6, with 16 bases in between. The CDR3 sequence: CASSWAGPRGNEQFF. CDR3 coding DNA: TGTGCCAGCAGCTGGGCGGGACCCCGGGGCAATGAGCAGTTCTTC.